A selection of T cell receptor beta chains follows, all from one sample in a study of cytomegalovirus exposure and HLA in healthy donors. TCRdb keeps only in-frame clones here, not all; method: immunoSEQ multiplex PCR. Its table records tens of thousands of clones. Sequencing used PBMCs. The receptors were gathered from a woman aged 30 to 39 in good health and CMV-seronegative. Each CDR3 is given with its conserved first and last residue. Fields, in order: J gene, V gene, D gene, CDR3 protein, CDR3 DNA. D genes are given only for firm matches.

TRBJ2-2 TRBV4-1 TRBD1 CASSQPGTARSGRGGELFF TGCGCCAGCAGTCAGCCCGGGACAGCCCGTTCCGGCCGGGGCGGGGAGCTGTTTTTT
TRBJ2-3 TRBV29-1 TRBD1 CSVATGQDTDTQYF TGCAGCGTTGCGACCGGACAGGACACAGATACGCAGTATTTT
TRBJ2-1 TRBV5-1 . CASSGDYEQFF TGCGCCAGCAGCGGGGACTATGAGCAGTTCTTC
TRBJ1-2 TRBV18 TRBD1 CASSLRDRARGYTF TGTGCCAGCTCACTAAGGGACAGGGCACGGGGCTACACCTTC
TRBJ1-2 TRBV5-4 . CASSLAGSNGYTF TGTGCCAGCAGCTTGGCGGGGTCCAATGGCTACACCTTC
TRBJ1-2 TRBV5-6 TRBD1 CASSFSGQGNYGYTF TGTGCCAGCAGCTTTTCGGGACAGGGGAACTATGGCTACACCTTC
TRBJ1-1 TRBV7-2 . CASSLSGERARNTEAFF TGTGCCAGCAGCTTATCAGGGGAGAGGGCTAGGAACACTGAAGCTTTCTTT
TRBJ1-1 TRBV7-8 . CASSSTVNTEAFF TGTGCCAGCAGCTCGACAGTGAACACTGAAGCTTTCTTT
TRBJ2-7 TRBV9 TRBD2 CASSVGAGVSYEQYF TGTGCCAGCAGCGTAGGGGCGGGAGTGAGTTACGAGCAGTACTTC
TRBJ2-7 TRBV5-1 TRBD2 CASSFGLAGGLDYEQYF TGCGCCAGCAGCTTCGGACTAGCGGGAGGGCTTGACTACGAGCAGTACTTC
TRBJ2-1 TRBV9 . CASSVTPSDEQFF TGTGCCAGCAGCGTCACCCCTAGCGATGAGCAGTTCTTC
TRBJ1-4 TRBV4-1 . CASSQGSREKLFF TGCGCCAGCAGCCAAGGATCTAGAGAAAAACTGTTTTTT
TRBJ1-2 TRBV11-2 TRBD1 CASSLGPGGNYGYTF TGTGCCAGCAGCTTAGGACCAGGGGGAAACTATGGCTACACCTTC
TRBJ2-7 TRBV5-3 TRBD1 CARSLRGQVYEQYF TGTGCCAGAAGCTTGCGCGGACAGGTCTACGAGCAGTACTTC
TRBJ1-2 TRBV19 TRBD1 CASSLDRGLGYTF TGTGCCAGTAGTCTCGACAGGGGGCTGGGCTACACCTTC
TRBJ1-2 TRBV9 TRBD1 CASSARGQGNNYGYTF TGTGCCAGCAGCGCCCGGGGACAGGGGAATAACTATGGCTACACCTTC
TRBJ2-7 TRBV4-3 TRBD2 CASSQDIRWSGGEQYF TGCGCCAGCAGCCAAGATATCCGGTGGTCCGGGGGGGAGCAGTACTTC
TRBJ2-7 TRBV4-3 TRBD1 CASSQSPTGTGPSYEQYF TGCGCCAGCAGCCAAAGCCCCACCGGGACAGGGCCTTCCTACGAGCAGTACTTC
TRBJ1-1 TRBV29-1 TRBD1 CSVDRGGTEAFF TGCAGCGTCGACAGGGGTGGAACTGAAGCTTTCTTT
TRBJ1-1 TRBV25-1 . CASSDSPLNTEAFF TGTGCCAGCAGTGATAGTCCTTTGAACACTGAAGCTTTCTTT
TRBJ1-4 TRBV18 TRBD1 CASSPSGQGGEKLFF TGTGCCAGCTCACCATCGGGACAGGGGGGTGAAAAACTGTTTTTT
TRBJ2-2 TRBV7-9 TRBD1 CASSSGQGSTGELFF TGTGCCAGCAGCTCCGGACAGGGTAGCACCGGGGAGCTGTTTTTT
TRBJ2-7 TRBV2 TRBD1 CASSGVRDRLYEQYF TGTGCCAGCAGCGGCGTACGGGACAGGTTATACGAGCAGTACTTC
TRBJ1-5 TRBV9 . CASSVGSGNNQPQHF TGTGCCAGCAGCGTAGGGTCGGGTAACAATCAGCCCCAGCATTTT
TRBJ1-1 TRBV29-1 TRBD1 CSVEGRQGNTEAFF TGCAGCGTTGAAGGCCGACAGGGAAACACTGAAGCTTTCTTT
TRBJ2-1 TRBV18 TRBD2 CASSPFPGLAGNEQFF TGTGCCAGCTCCCCTTTTCCGGGACTAGCTGGAAATGAGCAGTTCTTC
TRBJ2-1 TRBV5-6 . CASRVWAANEQFF TGTGCCAGCAGGGTGTGGGCCGCTAATGAGCAGTTCTTC
TRBJ2-7 TRBV6-1 . CASSEEARRAPEQYF TGTGCCAGCAGTGAAGAAGCGCGGCGGGCACCGGAGCAGTACTTC
TRBJ2-2 TRBV7-2 . CASSPWTAYNTGELFF TGTGCCAGCAGCCCTTGGACAGCGTATAACACCGGGGAGCTGTTTTTT
TRBJ2-3 TRBV5-1 . CASSSLAETDTQYF TGCGCCAGCAGCTCGCTAGCAGAGACAGATACGCAGTATTTT
TRBJ2-4 TRBV2 TRBD1 CASRKDRENIQYF TGTGCCAGCAGAAAGGACAGGGAAAACATTCAGTACTTC
TRBJ2-7 TRBV6-6 . CASSYGAGEQYF TGTGCCAGCAGTTACGGGGCGGGAGAGCAGTACTTC
TRBJ2-1 TRBV18 . CASSPDVGSLDNEQFF TGTGCCAGCTCACCCGACGTGGGGAGTTTGGACAATGAGCAGTTCTTC
TRBJ2-3 TRBV6-1 TRBD2 CASRRLAGATDTQYF TGTGCCAGCAGGAGACTAGCGGGAGCAACAGATACGCAGTATTTT
TRBJ2-1 TRBV30 TRBD1 CAWRRTGNEQFF TGTGCCTGGAGGCGGACAGGGAATGAGCAGTTCTTC
TRBJ1-1 TRBV6-5 . CASSYSIATAYEAFF TGTGCCAGCAGTTACTCGATCGCGACAGCCTATGAAGCTTTCTTT
TRBJ1-3 TRBV29-1 . CSAGRGMDTIYF TGCAGCGCGGGCCGGGGTATGGACACCATATATTTT
TRBJ2-1 TRBV19 . CASSKHLNEQFF TGTGCCAGTAGTAAGCATCTCAATGAGCAGTTCTTC
TRBJ2-7 TRBV9 TRBD2 CASSAQGTSWNYEQYF TGTGCCAGCAGCGCGCAAGGGACTAGCTGGAACTACGAGCAGTACTTC
TRBJ2-2 TRBV4-1 TRBD2 CASSQDPTGRGGGELFF TGCGCCAGCAGCCAAGATCCCACCGGGAGGGGAGGCGGGGAGCTGTTTTTT
TRBJ2-7 TRBV27 TRBD1 CASSPIWTGGDEQYF TGTGCCAGCAGTCCTATCTGGACAGGGGGAGACGAGCAGTACTTC
TRBJ1-2 TRBV28 . CASSSRDNSNYGYTF TGTGCCAGCAGCTCCCGGGACAACTCTAACTATGGCTACACCTTC
TRBJ2-1 TRBV7-2 TRBD2 CASVEMGGSGGEQFF TGTGCCAGTGTTGAGATGGGCGGGAGTGGCGGTGAGCAGTTCTTC
TRBJ2-1 TRBV4-1 TRBD2 CASSQSNSGNIYNEQFF TGCGCCAGCAGCCAAAGCAATAGCGGGAACATCTACAATGAGCAGTTCTTC
TRBJ1-2 TRBV2 . CASSEARGGEDGNGYTF TGTGCCAGCAGTGAAGCGCGGGGAGGGGAGGATGGGAATGGCTACACCTTC
TRBJ1-2 TRBV6-5 . CASSSQGNAYGYTF TGTGCCAGCAGCTCCCAGGGTAATGCCTATGGCTACACCTTC
TRBJ2-7 TRBV18 . CASSPPTGTYEQYF TGTGCCAGCTCACCCCCCACGGGGACCTACGAGCAGTACTTC
TRBJ2-5 TRBV6-5 . CASTPSSGVSETQYF TGTGCCAGCACTCCCTCGTCAGGGGTGTCAGAGACCCAGTACTTC